Given below is one T cell receptor (beta chain) in context. Its antigen is still unknown. No base-level quality is on record; no much larger clone is a single base apart. The germline V gene (reference sequence) yields SGHNT for CDR1 and YYREEE for CDR2. From its cysteine to its phenylalanine, the CDR3 spans 17 amino acids. The sequence is cut down to CDR3 DNA, 51 bases in frame from base 1. V and J lose 1 base and 3 bases, and a span of 19 bases separates them. The sample originates from a study of beta chain features in type 1 diabetes (dated 2018 in TCRdb). With respect to the entire study: Mean age, gender distribution, total cell number and subset yield were not different between patients and healthy donors. A total of about 100,000,000 sorted cells were examined across all samples, and RNA yield correlated strongly with the number of cells per subset. In the study, recently diagnosed type 1 diabetes patients and matched healthy donors were compared on the TCRB repertoires of their sorted circulating CD4+ T cell subsets. Whereas all 28 donors provided naive and central memory subsets, regulatory and stem cell-like memory subsets were isolated from just 8 patients and roughly 8 healthy donors.

Each donor gave one peripheral blood draw, averaging roughly 120 mL, which was collected into heparinised tubes. A BD FACSAria II was used to sort naive, central memory, regulatory and stem cell-like memory CD4+ T cells with a panel that included CD45RO, CCR7, CD25, CD127, CD95 and CD27. Every sorted population had a purity above 98%. PBMCs were isolated right away by Lymphoprep density gradient centrifugation and were stained directly, without culture. So that batch effects would be minimized, each experiment stained and sorted samples in pairs, pairing one healthy donor with one patient. All of the isolated RNA was reverse transcribed with the High Capacity cDNA Reverse Transcription Kit, so expressed TCRB transcripts were sequenced. Deep immunoSEQ sequencing was applied to naive, central memory and regulatory T cell samples, giving an average of roughly 3.5 million total reads per sample. Sorted cells were lysed in RLT buffer, and RNA was extracted using DNase-treated RNeasy Micro or Mini kits according to cell number. To prevent cross-contamination, every cell subset was processed on its own, while patient and healthy donor samples were processed together. TCRB sequences were amplified from cDNA with the immunoSEQ multiplex PCR, producing 87-bp fragments spanning the CDR3 region. Sequencing of the amplicons was done on the Illumina HiSeq platform. Concerning the study's data processing: Synthetic template baselines were used to correct PCR bias computationally, reads within Hamming distance 2 were collapsed together, and singletons that could not be merged were discarded. Reads were aligned against IMGT so that V, D and J genes, CDR3 length and insertions or deletions at six rearrangement sites could be assigned. Within each subset, clonotype counts were normalized to the number of sorted cells before true diversity and Gini coefficients were calculated with the tcR R package. The overlap coefficient, calculated on TCRB nucleotide sequences, was used to quantify repertoire sharing. As a proxy for the pre-selection repertoire, out-of-frame TCRB sequences from naive cells were analyzed. TCRdb retrieved this table from immuneACCESS and kept in-frame rearrangements only. Not all clones are present; in checked studies, unresolved V genes account for under half, and no reason is known for the remainder. Clonal size and the V and J genes are those of that table, whereas D and trimming came from the DNA. For this sample the table gives hundreds of thousands of clones, of which around 10% were detected only once. About 0.045% of the sample is held by the ten biggest clonotypes.

Points the paper makes about the study in general: Shorter templates might be favored by PCR, yet because patient and control samples were amplified and corrected together, any such skew would affect both groups equally. Naive, central memory and regulatory TCRB repertoires appeared to be more similar among patients than among healthy donors. Because cDNA was sequenced instead of genomic DNA, activated cells with high expression could be over-represented, although the groups did not differ in activation or CD3 levels. Type 1 diabetes patients showed a moderate but significant shortening of TCRB CDR3 length in all four CD4+ subsets. At VDJ recombination sites, patients with type 1 diabetes made fewer insertions and deleted more nucleotides, a pattern implying thymic rearrangement abnormalities. Only small numbers of individuals were included in the HLA sub-analyses, which left unresolved whether HLA type had any influence on TCRB rearrangement.

The receptor chain draws on TRBV5-4 and TRBJ2-5; the D segment could be TRBD1, given 6 matching bases. The sample comprised naive CD4+ T cells from blood. The sample's cell subset or site, from its label and the paper: true naive CD4+ T cells. This TCR was recovered from a woman younger than 30 in good health. The base sequence is TGTGCCAGCAGCTTGAGGTCGGACAGCCAAGGGAAAGAGACCCAGTACTTC. Its protein reads: CASSLRSDSQGKETQYF.